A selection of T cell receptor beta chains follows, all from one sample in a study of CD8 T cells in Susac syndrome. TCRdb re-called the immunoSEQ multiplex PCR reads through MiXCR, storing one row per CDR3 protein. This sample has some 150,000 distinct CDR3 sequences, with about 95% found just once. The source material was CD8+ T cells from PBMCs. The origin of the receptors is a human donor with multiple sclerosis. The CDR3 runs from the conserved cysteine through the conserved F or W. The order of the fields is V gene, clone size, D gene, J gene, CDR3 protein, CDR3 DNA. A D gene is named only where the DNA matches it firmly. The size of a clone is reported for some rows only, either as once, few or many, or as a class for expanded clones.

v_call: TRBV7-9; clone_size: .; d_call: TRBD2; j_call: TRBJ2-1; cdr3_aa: CASSSVLAGGADEQFF; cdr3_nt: TGTGCCAGCAGCTCCGTACTAGCGGGGGGGGCGGATGAGCAGTTCTTC
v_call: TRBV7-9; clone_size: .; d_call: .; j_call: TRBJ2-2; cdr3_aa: CASSLALSPF; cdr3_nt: TGTGCCAGCAGCTTAGCGTTGTCTCCTTTT
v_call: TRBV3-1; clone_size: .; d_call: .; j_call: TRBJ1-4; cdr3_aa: CASSQVWAATNEKLFF; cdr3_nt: TGTGCCAGCAGCCAAGTTTGGGCCGCAACTAATGAAAAACTGTTTTTT
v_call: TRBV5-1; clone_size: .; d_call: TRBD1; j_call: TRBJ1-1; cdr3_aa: CASSLSGDRIEAFF; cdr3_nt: TGCGCCAGCAGCTTAAGCGGGGACAGGATTGAAGCTTTCTTT
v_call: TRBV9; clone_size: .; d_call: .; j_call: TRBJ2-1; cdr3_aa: CASSVFGDSYNEQFF; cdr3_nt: TGTGCCAGCAGCGTCTTTGGGGACTCCTACAATGAGCAGTTCTTC
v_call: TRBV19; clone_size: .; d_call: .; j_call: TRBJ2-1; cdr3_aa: CASSMVGNEQFF; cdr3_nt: TGTGCCAGTAGTATGGTCGGCAATGAGCAGTTCTTC
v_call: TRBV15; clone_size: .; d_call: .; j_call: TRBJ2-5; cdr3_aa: CATSRDSRSQETQYF; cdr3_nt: TGTGCCACCAGCAGAGATAGCCGCAGTCAAGAGACCCAGTACTTC
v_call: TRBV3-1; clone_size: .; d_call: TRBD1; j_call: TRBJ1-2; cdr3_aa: CASRDRDNYGYTF; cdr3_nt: TGTGCCAGCAGAGACAGGGATAACTATGGCTACACCTTC
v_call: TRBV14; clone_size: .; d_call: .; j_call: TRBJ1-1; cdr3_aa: CASSRGQLLKNTEAFF; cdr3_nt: TGTGCCAGCAGCCGAGGACAGTTACTAAAGAACACTGAAGCTTTCTTT
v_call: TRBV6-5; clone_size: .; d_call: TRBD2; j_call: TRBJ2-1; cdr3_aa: CASTQTSGYNEQFF; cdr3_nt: TGTGCCAGCACCCAGACTAGCGGCTACAATGAGCAGTTCTTC
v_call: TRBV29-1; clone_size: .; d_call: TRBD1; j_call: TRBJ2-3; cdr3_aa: CSVEGGQGTTDTQYF; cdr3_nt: TGCAGCGTTGAAGGGGGACAGGGGACCACAGATACGCAGTATTTT
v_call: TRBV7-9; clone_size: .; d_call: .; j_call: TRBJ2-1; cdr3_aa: CASSLAVNPDEQFF; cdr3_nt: TGTGCCAGCAGCTTAGCAGTCAATCCGGATGAGCAGTTCTTC
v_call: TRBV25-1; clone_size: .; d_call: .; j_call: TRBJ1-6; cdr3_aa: CASSELGANSPLHF; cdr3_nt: TGTGCCAGCAGTGAACTGGGGGCAAATTCACCCCTCCACTTT
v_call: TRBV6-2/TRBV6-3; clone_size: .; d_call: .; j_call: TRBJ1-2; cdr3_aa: CASKIQGPNYGYTF; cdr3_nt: TGTGCCAGCAAGATACAGGGACCCAACTATGGCTACACCTTC
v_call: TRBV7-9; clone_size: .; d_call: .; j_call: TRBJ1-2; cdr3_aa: CASSPTSGGYTF; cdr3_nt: TGTGCCAGCAGCCCAACCTCGGGTGGCTACACCTTC
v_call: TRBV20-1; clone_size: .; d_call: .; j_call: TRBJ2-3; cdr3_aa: CSAANRRQDTQYF; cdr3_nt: TGCAGTGCGGCCAACCGGAGGCAGGATACGCAGTATTTT
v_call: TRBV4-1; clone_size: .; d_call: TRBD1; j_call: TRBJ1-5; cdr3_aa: CASSQEGDSYQPQHF; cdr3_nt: TGCGCCAGCAGCCAAGAAGGGGACAGCTATCAGCCCCAGCATTTT
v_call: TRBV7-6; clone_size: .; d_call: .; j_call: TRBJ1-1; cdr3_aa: CASSSEIMNTEAFF; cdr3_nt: TGTGCCAGCAGCTCCGAGATCATGAACACTGAAGCTTTCTTT
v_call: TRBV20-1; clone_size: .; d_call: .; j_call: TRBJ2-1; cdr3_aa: CSAEKADYNEQFF; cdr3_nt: TGCAGTGCTGAAAAAGCGGATTACAATGAGCAGTTCTTC
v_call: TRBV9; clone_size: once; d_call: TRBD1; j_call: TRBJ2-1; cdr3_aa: CASSVLPGQGIIEQFF; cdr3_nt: TGTGCCAGCAGCGTACTTCCGGGACAGGGGATCATTGAGCAGTTCTTC
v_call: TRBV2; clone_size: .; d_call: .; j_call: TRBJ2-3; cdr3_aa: CASSEAVRGISRTDTQYF; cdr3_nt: TGTGCCAGCAGTGAAGCAGTCAGGGGCATTTCTCGCACAGATACGCAGTATTTT
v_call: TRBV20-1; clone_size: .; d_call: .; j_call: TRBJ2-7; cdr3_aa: CSARDGRVPDEQYF; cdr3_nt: TGCAGTGCTAGAGATGGCAGGGTGCCAGACGAGCAGTACTTC
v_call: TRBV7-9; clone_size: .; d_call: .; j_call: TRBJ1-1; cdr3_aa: CASSFLEGNTEAFF; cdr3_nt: TGTGCCAGCAGCTTTCTGGAGGGGAACACTGAAGCTTTCTTT
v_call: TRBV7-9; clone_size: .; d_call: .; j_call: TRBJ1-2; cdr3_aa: CASSLDGTSGGRGYTF; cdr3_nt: TGTGCCAGCAGCTTAGATGGGACCTCGGGGGGGCGCGGCTACACCTTC
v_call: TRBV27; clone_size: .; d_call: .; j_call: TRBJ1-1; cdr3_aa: CASNITGYMNTEAFF; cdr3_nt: TGTGCCAGCAACATCACAGGGTACATGAACACTGAAGCTTTCTTT
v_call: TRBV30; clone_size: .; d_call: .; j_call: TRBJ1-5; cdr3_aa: CAWTEMGDQGPQHF; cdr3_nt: TGTGCCTGGACCGAAATGGGAGACCAGGGGCCCCAGCATTTT
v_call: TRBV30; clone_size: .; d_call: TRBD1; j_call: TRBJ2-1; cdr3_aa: CAWSRTGSGSYNEQFF; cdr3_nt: TGTGCCTGGAGTCGGACAGGGAGTGGCTCCTACAATGAGCAGTTCTTC
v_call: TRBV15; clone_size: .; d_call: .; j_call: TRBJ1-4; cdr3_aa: CATSPEPGEKLFF; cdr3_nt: TGTGCCACCAGCCCAGAACCCGGTGAAAAACTGTTTTTT
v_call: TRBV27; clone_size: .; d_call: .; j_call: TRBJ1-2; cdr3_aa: CASSGRGALAGYTF; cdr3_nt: TGTGCCAGCAGTGGGAGAGGGGCACTGGCGGGCTACACCTTC
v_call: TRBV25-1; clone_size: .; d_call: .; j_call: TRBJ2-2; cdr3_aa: CASSESGLSKDTGELFF; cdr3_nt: TGTGCCAGCAGTGAATCGGGACTCTCGAAGGACACCGGGGAGCTGTTTTTT
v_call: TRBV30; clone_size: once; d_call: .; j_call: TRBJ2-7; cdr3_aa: CAWGGTYEQYF; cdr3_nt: TGTGCCTGGGGTGGGACCTACGAGCAGTACTTC
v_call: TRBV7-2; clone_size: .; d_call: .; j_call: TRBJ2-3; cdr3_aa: CASSHGLGGTDTQYF; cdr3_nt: TGTGCCAGCAGCCACGGACTCGGTGGCACAGATACGCAGTATTTT
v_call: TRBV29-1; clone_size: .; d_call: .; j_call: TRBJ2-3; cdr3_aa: CSVDGQGGTDTQYF; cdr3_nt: TGCAGCGTCGACGGACAGGGAGGGACAGATACGCAGTATTTT
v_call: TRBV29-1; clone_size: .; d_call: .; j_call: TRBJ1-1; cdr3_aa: CSVEPGLEAFF; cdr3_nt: TGCAGCGTTGAGCCAGGGTTGGAAGCTTTCTTT
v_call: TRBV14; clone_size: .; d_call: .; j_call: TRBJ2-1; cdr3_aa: CASSLMVGQLYNEQFF; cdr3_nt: TGTGCCAGCAGCCTCATGGTAGGACAACTCTACAATGAGCAGTTCTTC
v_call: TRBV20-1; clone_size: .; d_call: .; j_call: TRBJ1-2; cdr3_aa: CSAPPGQINYGYTF; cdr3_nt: TGCAGTGCCCCCCCCGGGCAGATAAACTATGGCTACACCTTC